These 14 T cell receptor beta chains came from one sample sequenced in a study of OX40 agonist ivuxolimab in advanced cancers. Libraries came from the immunoSEQ multiplex PCR assay. The table was pulled from immuneACCESS by TCRdb, which kept in-frame rearrangements only. Such tables lose some clones; where checked, under half of the loss comes from unresolved V genes, and the rest has no known cause. This sample lists 40,000 to 50,000 clones; just under 90% were detected once. The top ten hold roughly a third of the sample. Here the sequenced sample was CD4+ or CD8+ T cells sorted from blood, taken in a trial of the OX40 agonist ivuxolimab. Receptors were obtained from an adult with an advanced solid tumor such as melanoma, head and neck, liver or kidney cancer.

The genes are TRBV7-2 and TRBJ1-3; 9 positions agree with TRBD1. V was pared by 3 bases and J by 2 bases, with 5 bases of the junction left unmatched. Germline CDR1 and CDR2: SGHTA and FQGNSA. This CDR3 region has 16 residues. CDR3 DNA: TGTGCCAGCAGCTTCGGGACAGGGAGGGCTGGAAACACCATATATTTT. Residues: CASSFGTGRAGNTIYF.

The sample holds a few counts of this clone. The chain is built from TRBV18 and TRBJ1-1; D is possibly TRBD1 (5 bases). The CDR3 totals 13 residues. Trimming cost V 6 bases and J 2 bases, with 10 bases left between them. Per germline, CDR1 KGHSH and CDR2 LQKENI. This chain's CDR3 is CASSQGVNTEAFF. CDR3 in DNA: TGTGCCAGCTCCCAGGGCGTAAACACTGAAGCTTTCTTT.

The chain combines TRBV7-6 with TRBJ1-1; 9 bases fit TRBD1. Per the germline V gene, CDR1 is SGHVS and CDR2 is FNYEAQ. The CDR3 has 13 amino acids. J was trimmed by 4 bases and V by 3 bases; bases with no gene match: 0. CDR3 sequence reads: CASSLDRGTEAFF. The CDR3 DNA follows: TGTGCCAGCAGCTTGGACAGGGGCACTGAAGCTTTCTTT.

The J gene is TRBJ2-6, the V gene TRBV6-6; no clear D gene. V shed 2 bases and J shed 4 bases, with 9 bases lying between them. Germline V CDR1 and CDR2: MNHNY, SVGAGI (reference sequence). This CDR3 spans 15 amino acids. CDR3 protein: CASSYVSTGANVLTF. In DNA form, the CDR3 reads TGTGCCAGCAGTTACGTTTCTACAGGGGCCAACGTCCTGACTTTC.

The rearrangement uses TRBV28 and TRBJ1-1, with 10 bases fitting TRBD1. Germline CDR1 is MDHEN and CDR2 is SYDVKM. The CDR3 covers 14 residues. The junction had 3 bases not matched to a gene; V was cut back by 7 bases and J by 1 base. The CDR3 here is CASTTGGANTEAFF. As DNA, the CDR3 is TGTGCCAGCACGACAGGGGGCGCGAACACTGAAGCTTTCTTT.

The chain carries TRBV7-3 and TRBJ2-5, with D possibly TRBD2 on 5 matching bases. Germline CDR1 SGHTA, CDR2 FQGTGA. This CDR3 region has 13 residues. V dropped 3 bases and J dropped 5 bases, with 10 bases sitting between them. CDR3 sequence (DNA): TGTGCCAGCAGCTTCAAAGGCGGGGAGACCCAGTACTTC. This encodes CASSFKGGETQYF.

The chain couples TRBV5-1 to TRBJ2-5; unclear D gene. V was pared by 0 bases and J by 5 bases, with 11 bases between. The V gene's germline CDR1 is SGHRS and CDR2 YFSETQ. The CDR3 loop spans 14 amino acids. This CDR3 is CASSLVGVGETQYF. The CDR3 DNA reads TGCGCCAGCAGCTTGGTTGGGGTCGGGGAGACCCAGTACTTC. The whole variable domain, remainder taken from reference TRBV5-1 and TRBJ2-5, is KAGVTQTPRYLIKTRGQQVTLSCSPISGHRSVSWYQQTPGQGLQFLFEYFSETQRNKGNFPGRFSGRQFSNSRSEMNVSTLELGDSALYLCASSLVGVGETQYFGPGTRLLVL.

This clone turned up a few times. The J gene is TRBJ1-3, the V gene TRBV4-1; D not certain. Deletions cut 2 bases from V and 0 bases from J, with 11 bases between. CDR1 is MGHRA and CDR2 is YSYEKL in the germline V gene. The CDR3 covers 16 residues. The chain's CDR3 is CASSQPTASSGNTIYF. CDR3 DNA sequence: TGCGCCAGCAGCCAACCCACAGCGAGCTCTGGAAACACCATATATTTT.

The CDR3 loop is CASSRRWGNTGELFF. In DNA form, the CDR3 reads TGTGCCAGCAGTAGACGTTGGGGGAACACCGGGGAGCTGTTTTTT. V is TRBV6-1 and J is TRBJ2-2; D ambiguous. Germline V CDR1 and CDR2: MNHNS, SASEGT. V shed 5 bases and J shed 1 base, with 11 bases lying between them. The CDR3 has 15 residues.

This chain connects TRBV10-3 to TRBJ2-1; 10 positions agree with TRBD2. Germline-derived CDR1 and CDR2 are ENHRY and SYGVKD. The CDR3 is made up of 13 amino acids. Trimming cost V 10 bases and J 6 bases; bases outside gene matches: 6. This chain's CDR3 is CATTLAGGNEQFF. DNA of the CDR3: TGTGCCACCACCTTAGCGGGAGGCAATGAGCAGTTCTTC.

The chain combines TRBV2 with TRBJ1-2; weak D call: TRBD1 (5 bases). Trimming cost V 8 bases and J 4 bases, with 11 bases left between them. Germline CDR1 reads SNHLY; CDR2 reads FYNNEI. The CDR3 has 12 residues. The CDR3 DNA is TGTGCCAGCTGGGGGGAGACCTATGGCTACACCTTC. This translates into CASWGETYGYTF.

This clone was counted a few times. V and J are TRBV7-9 and TRBJ2-6, with D possibly TRBD1 on 5 matching bases. This CDR3 is built from 15 residues. Germline CDR1 SEHNR, CDR2 FQNEAQ (reference sequence). The V end lost 6 bases, the J end lost 2 bases, and 11 bases lay between the germline ends. The CDR3 coding sequence is TGTGCCAGCAGTAAACAGGTTCCTGGGGCCAACGTCCTGACTTTC. Its protein product is CASSKQVPGANVLTF.

The chain carries TRBV5-1 and TRBJ2-1; unclear D gene. Trimming stripped 0 bases from V and 0 bases from J, with 7 bases between. Germline assignment: CDR1 SGHRS and CDR2 YFSETQ. The CDR3 has 15 amino acids. In DNA, the CDR3 is TGCGCCAGCAGCTTGGACGGAAGCTCCTACAATGAGCAGTTCTTC. Its protein is CASSLDGSSYNEQFF.

This clone was observed once. V is TRBV28 and J is TRBJ1-6; 10 bases align to TRBD1. The CDR3 totals 15 residues. V trimming: 3 bases; J trimming: 8 bases; junction bases outside the gene matches: 4. CDR1 MDHEN and CDR2 SYDVKM come from the germline V gene. This CDR3 is CASSLDRGSYSPLHF. In nucleotides, the CDR3 is TGTGCCAGCAGTTTGGACAGGGGGTCATATTCACCCCTCCACTTT.